The clone carrying this T cell receptor (beta chain) has only a few counts. The antigen is unknown. The data originate from a study of regulatory T cells in long-lasting Graves disease. Points from the study as a whole: Only a small sample size was used, which may have cut accuracy.

Construction of TCR beta libraries relied on iRepertoire HTBI primers and on Arm-PCR targeting CDR3 regions. Via MiXCR, TCRdb re-called the multiplex PCR reads, giving one row per CDR3 protein. The table records 350,000 to 450,000 distinct CDR3 sequences, approximately 15% of them present only once. V dropped 6 bases and J dropped 0 bases, with 15 bases sitting between them. CDR1 is ENHRY and CDR2 is SYGVKD in the germline V gene. This CDR3 region has 15 residues. This sample's time point: newly diagnosed GD, antithyroid drugs for less than 3 months. The authors made the TCR library using RNA they extracted from PBMCs. The authors drew patients from an endocrinology department in Xi'an, China. The sample was also linked to a second study, of T cells in Graves' hyperthyroidism and ophthalmopathy. As that report states: Researchers ran a first-round RT-PCR on the TCR CDR3 using the HTBI primer set. Expanded thyroid clonotypes (above 0.001) were mostly also found in blood.

The sample was peripheral blood mononuclear cells (PBMCs), taken at new diagnosis, from a patient treated with antithyroid drugs. The chain combines TRBV10-3 with TRBJ2-7; tentatively, D is TRBD1 or TRBD2 (5 bases each). The receptor's source is a man in his forties with Graves disease. CDR3 residues: CAIRKDWTSSYEQYF. CDR3 DNA: TGTGCCATCAGGAAGGACTGGACAAGCTCCTACGAGCAGTACTTC.